These 29 T cell receptor beta chains were all obtained from the same sample, sequenced in a study of a mutant IDH1 vaccine in newly diagnosed glioma. Their recognized antigens are unknown. Indicated time point: week 23, last vaccination. With topical imiquimod, each dose of the vaccine consisted of 300 ug of mutant IDH1 20-mer peptide. Repertoires were generated with immunoSEQ multiplex PCR, while TCRdb's copy carries only in-frame clones and drops some. The repertoire holds 70,000 to 90,000 clones, with about 82% as singletons. The sample consisted of PBMCs, taken from a glioma patient whose treatment included an IDH1 peptide vaccine. The receptors originated from a man aged 25-45 years with glioma. Some clones in this sample may be carry-over from other donors' samples.

The rearrangement links TRBV15 to TRBJ2-5; 7 positions agree with TRBD2. The CDR3 is 13 residues long. Unmatched junction bases numbered 9, after V lost 11 bases and J lost 3 bases. In germline, CDR1 is LNHNV, CDR2 YYDKDF (reference sequence). The CDR3 bases are TGTGCCTCCACCCGTGCGGGAGAAGAGACCCAGTACTTC. Protein sequence: CASTRAGEETQYF.

J is TRBJ2-5 and V is TRBV30; 8 bases are shared with TRBD1. The DNA end lines up better with TRBJ2-7; the J call may be wrong. CDR3 length equals 12 residues. Germline values: CDR1 GTSNPN, CDR2 SVGIG (reference sequence). The CDR3 coding sequence is TGTGCCTGGAGACAGGGGGCCTACGAGCAGTACTTC. Translation: CAWRQGAYEQYF.

The rearrangement uses TRBV15 and TRBJ2-7, with 7 bases matching TRBD2. The CDR3 consists of 15 residues. The J segment lost 5 bases and the V segment lost 1 base, leaving 8 bases of the junction unmatched. Germline values: CDR1 LNHNV, CDR2 YYDKDF (reference sequence). The DNA of the CDR3 is TGTGCCACCAGCAGAGGGGGAGGGAGGACCCACGAGCAGTACTTC. Translating gives CATSRGGGRTHEQYF.

The J gene is TRBJ2-7, the V gene TRBV28; D call uncertain. CDR1 and CDR2 (germline): MDHEN, SYDVKM. V dropped 2 bases and J dropped 5 bases, with 1 base sitting between them. This CDR3 has 10 residues. The CDR3 here is CASSLNEQYF. The CDR3, as DNA: TGTGCCAGCAGTTTAAACGAGCAGTACTTC.

The chain uses TRBV27 and TRBJ1-5; D gene uncertain. V lost 2 bases, J lost 7 bases, and 21 bases lay in between. This CDR3 has 17 residues. Germline V lookup: CDR1 MNHEY, CDR2 SMNVEV (reference sequence). CDR3 bases: TGTGCCAGCAGTTTAGTTGGAACAGCAAAAAGTAGACAGCCCCAGCATTTT. Translated, it gives CASSLVGTAKSRQPQHF.

The count of this clone is one. The chain combines TRBV19 with TRBJ1-2, with TRBD1 as a possible D gene (5 bases). Trimming stripped 5 bases from V and 2 bases from J, with 9 bases between. There are 13 residues in the CDR3. Germline CDR1 is LNHDA and CDR2 is SQIVND (reference sequence). For the CDR3, the DNA is TGTGCCAGTAGTGATCAGGGAAACTATGGCTACACCTTC. This sequence encodes CASSDQGNYGYTF.

This clone was seen many times. V gene TRBV19 combines with J gene TRBJ1-5, with D unresolved. Germline V gives CDR1 LNHDA, CDR2 SQIVND (reference sequence). V lost 3 bases and J lost 2, with 11 bases in between. The CDR3 spans 15 residues. CDR3 sequence: CASSIQRVGNQPQHF. CDR3 nucleotide sequence: TGTGCCAGTAGTATTCAAAGGGTCGGCAATCAGCCCCAGCATTTT.

The chain employs TRBV5-1 and TRBJ2-7; 7 bases are a match to TRBD1. Per germline, CDR1 SGHRS and CDR2 YFSETQ. This CDR3 is 13 amino acids long. V lost 4 bases to trimming and J lost 6 bases; unmatched junction nucleotides: 7. The chain's CDR3 is CASSRQGRVEQYF. The CDR3 DNA is TGCGCCAGCAGCCGACAGGGAAGGGTCGAGCAGTACTTC.

This clone was counted between two and nine times. This chain uses TRBV30 with TRBJ1-1, with a tentative D call TRBD1 (5 bases). The CDR3 is 11 residues long. Germline CDR1 is GTSNPN and CDR2 is SVGIG (reference sequence). With 2 bases removed from V and 10 bases from J, the gap between germline ends came to 11 bases. This CDR3 is CAWSQAGVAFF. CDR3 nucleotides: TGTGCCTGGAGTCAGGCGGGGGTAGCTTTCTTT.

CDR3 in DNA: TGTGCCAGTAGTATTAGTTTGGGCAGAGCCTACGAGCAGTACTTC. The encoded protein is CASSISLGRAYEQYF. The chain recombines TRBV19 with TRBJ2-7; D unresolved. V lost 3 bases and J 2 bases, leaving 14 bases between the germline ends. The CDR3 runs 15 residues. Germline V gene sequence: CDR1 LNHDA, CDR2 SQIVND (reference sequence).

CDR3: CASSDPPSGGFF. Here the CDR3 DNA reads TGTGCCAGCAGTGACCCCCCCTCGGGTGGGTTCTTC. This chain joins TRBV6-1 and TRBJ2-1; D ambiguous. Germline lookup yields CDR1 MNHNS and CDR2 SASEGT. The CDR3 covers 12 residues. V was shortened by 3 bases and J by 15 bases, with 15 bases between the two germline ends.

This clone was seen just once. The chain links TRBV5-6 to TRBJ2-7; 13 bases line up with TRBD2. CDR3 length equals 15 residues. V was clipped by 2 bases and J by 4 bases; unmatched bases: 3. Germline V gene sequence: CDR1 SGHDT, CDR2 YYEEEE. The CDR3: CASSLLAGGQYEQYF. The CDR3 DNA reads TGTGCCAGCAGCTTACTAGCGGGGGGGCAGTACGAGCAGTACTTC. Looking up the rest from reference TRBV5-6 and TRBJ2-7 gives the full variable domain: DAGVTQSPTHLIKTRGQQVTLRCSPKSGHDTVSWYQQALGQGPQFIFQYYEEEERQRGNFPDRFSGHQFPNYSSELNVNALLLGDSALYLCASSLLAGGQYEQYFGPGTRLTVT.

The chain combines TRBV5-8 with TRBJ1-1, with D uncertain. Trimming took off 0 bases at V and 0 bases at J, with 6 bases between the two ends. The CDR3 has 14 amino acids. CDR1 SGHTS and CDR2 YDEGEE come from the germline V gene. The CDR3 region has the DNA TGTGCCAGCAGCTTGGTGGGTGTGAACACTGAAGCTTTCTTT. Protein product: CASSLVGVNTEAFF.

The chain couples TRBV9 to TRBJ1-3; 8 bases agree with TRBD1. The ends lost 0 bases at V and 4 bases at J; junction bases unmatched: 6. The CDR3 runs 16 residues. Germline V lookup: CDR1 SGDLS, CDR2 YYNGEE. DNA of the CDR3: TGTGCCAGCAGCGTAGCTGCCCAGGGGGCGGGAAACACCATATATTTT. As protein: CASSVAAQGAGNTIYF.

This chain joins TRBV7-9 and TRBJ2-4; either TRBD1 or TRBD2 may supply D (5 bases each). V lost 5 bases and J lost 5, with 13 bases in between. The CDR3 runs to 14 residues. The germline CDR1 and CDR2 sequences are SEHNR and FQNEAQ (reference sequence). The CDR3 sequence is CASSLRGSENIQYF. CDR3 bases: TGTGCCAGCAGCCTGAGGGGTTCGGAAAACATTCAGTACTTC.

The CDR3 nucleotides read TGTGCCAGCAGTTTCCGGACAGGCTACACCTTC. Translated: CASSFRTGYTF. This sequence joins TRBV6-6 and TRBJ1-2; D may be TRBD1 (5 bases). The CDR3 runs to 11 residues. CDR1 and CDR2 (germline): MNHNY, SVGAGI (reference sequence). With 4 bases removed from V and 8 bases from J, the gap between germline ends came to 8 bases.

The V gene is TRBV6-5, the J gene TRBJ2-1, with TRBD2 matching over 7 bases. The germline gives CDR1 MNHEY, CDR2 SVGAGI. Losses at the gene ends were 0 bases for V and 0 bases for J; bases not matched to a gene: 2. The CDR3 totals 16 residues. CDR3 bases: TGTGCCAGCAGTTACTCCTGGGAGGGCTCCTACAATGAGCAGTTCTTC. The encoded protein is CASSYSWEGSYNEQFF.

V and J are TRBV5-1 and TRBJ1-1, with D unclear. Between the trimmed V and J ends, which lost 2 bases and 0 bases, there was a span of 14 bases. Germline CDR1 reads SGHRS; CDR2 reads YFSETQ. The CDR3 extends over 16 amino acids. The CDR3 spells CASSLGIGTMNTEAFF. CDR3 nucleotides: TGCGCCAGCAGCTTAGGGATAGGTACGATGAACACTGAAGCTTTCTTT.

This clone showed up just once. This sequence joins TRBV4-3 and TRBJ1-2; TRBD1 might be the D (6 bases). The CDR3 contains 17 residues. Germline V gives CDR1 LGHNA, CDR2 YSLEER. Trimming removed 2 bases from V and 0 bases from J, with 16 bases in between. The CDR3 region is CASSQPKLGGSNYGYTF. CDR3 bases: TGCGCCAGCAGCCAACCTAAGCTCGGGGGCTCTAACTATGGCTACACCTTC.

The chain links TRBV28 to TRBJ2-5; no clear D. V lost 2 bases and J 1 base, leaving 14 bases between the germline ends. The CDR3 extends over 16 amino acids. The germline V gene has CDR1 MDHEN and CDR2 SYDVKM. The CDR3 protein is CASSLRQWQIQETQYF. The CDR3 bases are TGTGCCAGCAGTTTAAGGCAGTGGCAGATCCAAGAGACCCAGTACTTC.

The rearrangement joins TRBV4-1 to TRBJ2-6, with 7 nucleotides matching TRBD1. Germline V gives CDR1 MGHRA, CDR2 YSYEKL. V dropped 4 bases and J dropped 0; count of bases not matched to a gene: 9. The CDR3 is made up of 18 amino acids. For the CDR3, the DNA is TGCGCCAGCAGCCGCCTCGGACAGGCCTTCTCTGGGGCCAACGTCCTGACTTTC. Protein product: CASSRLGQAFSGANVLTF.

The V and J genes are TRBV5-6 and TRBJ2-5; TRBD2 agrees at 10 bases. This CDR3 spans 15 amino acids. V lost 3 bases to trimming and J lost 4 bases; unmatched junction nucleotides: 6. Germline V lookup: CDR1 SGHDT, CDR2 YYEEEE. Here the CDR3 DNA reads TGTGCCAGCAGCTGGAGCGGGAGGGCCTTAGAGACCCAGTACTTC. Translated: CASSWSGRALETQYF.

This chain uses TRBV11-2 with TRBJ2-2; D might be TRBD2 (6 bases). The length of the CDR3 is 13 residues. CDR1 SGHAT and CDR2 FQNNGV come from the germline V gene. V lost 4 bases and J 7 bases, leaving 10 bases between the germline ends. The CDR3 is CASSSSGRGELFF. The CDR3 DNA follows: TGTGCCAGCAGCTCAAGCGGGCGCGGGGAGCTGTTTTTT.

The CDR3: CASSLNGGEETQYF. CDR3 nucleotide sequence: TGTGCCAGCAGCTTAAACGGGGGGGAAGAGACCCAGTACTTC. The rearrangement uses TRBV11-1 and TRBJ2-5, with 8 bases identical to TRBD2. Trimming removed 2 bases from V and 3 bases from J; junction bases left unmatched: 2. Germline V gene data show CDR1 as SGHAT and CDR2 as FQDESV (reference sequence). The CDR3 runs to 14 residues.

The chain couples TRBV18 to TRBJ2-5, with 15 nucleotides matching TRBD2. This CDR3 is 23 amino acids long. Germline V gene sequence: CDR1 KGHSH, CDR2 LQKENI. V dropped 3 bases and J dropped 2; count of bases not matched to a gene: 22. The CDR3, as DNA: TGTGCCAGCTCACCTCCCGGACTGAGAACCGGGACTAGCGGGAGGTCCACTCAAGAGACCCAGTACTTC. This translates into CASSPPGLRTGTSGRSTQETQYF.

This sequence joins TRBV2 and TRBJ1-1; D possibly corresponds to TRBD1 (6 bases). Trimming stripped 8 bases from V and 4 bases from J, with 17 bases between. Germline V gene data show CDR1 as SNHLY and CDR2 as FYNNEI. CDR3 length equals 14 residues. The CDR3 is CASRYPQGGTEAFF. The DNA for the CDR3 is TGTGCCAGCCGATATCCACAGGGAGGCACTGAAGCTTTCTTT.

The V gene is TRBV5-1, the J gene TRBJ1-2; TRBD1 aligns across 9 bases. The length of the CDR3 is 16 residues. Germline lookup yields CDR1 SGHRS and CDR2 YFSETQ. Trimming at V came to 0 bases and at J to 0 bases, leaving 3 bases not matched to a gene. CDR3 region: CASSLGWDRANYGYTF. DNA for the CDR3: TGCGCCAGCAGCTTGGGCTGGGACAGGGCTAACTATGGCTACACCTTC. Using reference TRBV5-1 and TRBJ1-2 for the parts outside the CDR3, the full variable domain is KAGVTQTPRYLIKTRGQQVTLSCSPISGHRSVSWYQQTPGQGLQFLFEYFSETQRNKGNFPGRFSGRQFSNSRSEMNVSTLELGDSALYLCASSLGWDRANYGYTFGSGTRLTVV.

This clone was observed once. This chain uses TRBV2 with TRBJ1-3; 7 bases line up with TRBD1. V trimming: 6 bases; J trimming: 5 bases; junction bases outside the gene matches: 10. In germline, CDR1 is SNHLY, CDR2 FYNNEI. The CDR3 spans 15 residues. The CDR3 protein is CASRGVGTERNTIYF. The CDR3 DNA sequence: TGTGCCAGCAGAGGAGTCGGGACAGAAAGAAACACCATATATTTT.

The chain links TRBV11-2 to TRBJ2-5, with D perhaps matching TRBD2 (5 bases). This CDR3 is built from 14 residues. CDR1 is SGHAT and CDR2 is FQNNGV in the germline V gene. V gave up 3 bases and J gave up 1 base, with 9 bases separating them. DNA of the CDR3: TGTGCCAGCAGCTTCCGGAGGATCCAAGAGACCCAGTACTTC. Protein: CASSFRRIQETQYF.